A selection of T cell receptor beta chains follows, all from one sample in a study of shared clonotypes between healthy human individuals. Produced via immunoSEQ multiplex PCR; TCRdb's table is partial and in-frame only. The sample has roughly 2.5 million clones; more than 80% are singletons. Sequences were obtained from naive CD4+ T cells sorted from blood. The receptors were sampled from a man aged 18 to 29 in good health. Both conserved end residues are part of each CDR3. The D gene is left open where the match is weak. Clone size is given for some rows only: seen once, a few or many times, or a class if the clone is expanded.

TRBD2,TRBJ2-2,.,TRBV7-3,15,TGTGCCAGCAGCCCAGGATCGGGGGGCACCGGGGAGCTGTTTTTT,CASSPGSGGTGELFF
TRBD2,TRBJ2-7,.,TRBV5-1,14,TGCGCCAGCAGCGGGGGGACTAGCGGTTACGAGCAGTACTTC,CASSGGTSGYEQYF
.,TRBJ1-5,.,TRBV6-5,15,TGTGCCAGCAGTTACTCTCCCACGGTTCGGCAGCCCCAGCATTTT,CASSYSPTVRQPQHF
TRBD2,TRBJ2-1,.,TRBV11-3,16,TGTGCCAGCAGCTTAGATCCGGCTAGCGGGAGTTGTGAGCAGTTCTTC,CASSLDPASGSCEQFF
TRBD1,TRBJ1-3,.,TRBV5-6,13,TGTGCCAGCAGCTCCCGGGACAGACGAACCATATATTTT,CASSSRDRRTIYF
.,TRBJ2-7,.,TRBV20-1,11,TGCAGTGCTAGCGGCCCCAAGGAGCAGTACTTC,CSASGPKEQYF
.,TRBJ1-1,few,TRBV18,15,TGTGCCAGCTCACCACCGGCAGAGATGAACACTGAAGCTTTCTTT,CASSPPAEMNTEAFF
.,TRBJ1-1,.,TRBV11-2,12,TGTGCCAGCAGCCGGGGGAACACTGAAGCTTTCTTT,CASSRGNTEAFF
.,TRBJ2-3,once,TRBV5-1,16,TGCGCCAGCAGCTTGGTTGGGGCTTTACGGGGAGATACGCAGTATTTT,CASSLVGALRGDTQYF
.,TRBJ2-1,.,TRBV30,13,TGTGCCTGGAGTGGGGGGGCCCCAAATGAGCAGTTCTTC,CAWSGGAPNEQFF
TRBD1,TRBJ2-1,.,TRBV5-1,14,TGCGCCAGCAGCACCGGGACAGTTTACAATGAGCAGTTCTTC,CASSTGTVYNEQFF
TRBD2,TRBJ2-1,.,TRBV18,18,TGTGCCAGCTCACCGGGACTAGCGGGGGGAAGCTCCTACAATGAGCAGTTCTTC,CASSPGLAGGSSYNEQFF
TRBD1,TRBJ2-1,.,TRBV5-1,18,TGCGCCAGCAGCTTAAGGGGGACAGGGTCTAAGGGTTACAATGAGCAGTTCTTC,CASSLRGTGSKGYNEQFF
.,TRBJ2-7,.,TRBV5-1,14,TGCGCCAGCAGCTTGGAGGGTCTCCGGGGCGAGCAGTACTTC,CASSLEGLRGEQYF
.,TRBJ1-4,few,TRBV30,15,TGTGCCTGGAGTGCCCACAGAGCAACTAATGAAAAACTGTTTTTT,CAWSAHRATNEKLFF
.,TRBJ1-5,.,TRBV19,16,TGTGCCAGTAGTATAGGTGACAAAAGAAGCAATCAGCCCCAGCATTTT,CASSIGDKRSNQPQHF
.,TRBJ2-1,.,TRBV28,14,TGTGCCAGCAGCCCCCCCGCGGGGGCGAATGAGCAGTTCTTC,CASSPPAGANEQFF
TRBD1,TRBJ2-5,.,TRBV4-1,17,TGCGCCAGCAGCCCTCCAGGGGGCCGGAGTAAGCAAGAGACCCAGTACTTC,CASSPPGGRSKQETQYF
.,TRBJ2-5,.,TRBV19,13,TGTGCCAGTAGCCCCCAGGGTCAAGAGACCCAGTACTTC,CASSPQGQETQYF
.,TRBJ2-7,.,TRBV5-5,17,TGTGCCAGCAGCTTGGCTCCCGCAATAGCCCCCCCCTACGAGCAGTACTTC,CASSLAPAIAPPYEQYF
.,TRBJ1-4,once,TRBV10-1,14,TGCGCCAGCAGTGAGTCGGAGGCTGGGGAAAAACTGTTTTTT,CASSESEAGEKLFF
.,TRBJ2-1,.,TRBV6-6,15,TGTGCCAGCAGTCCTGCCGGTATGGGAAACAATGAGCAGTTCTTC,CASSPAGMGNNEQFF
TRBD2,TRBJ2-7,.,TRBV9,13,TGTGCCAGTTCCTCTAGCGGGAGCTACGAGCAGTACTTC,CASSSSGSYEQYF
.,TRBJ2-7,.,TRBV28,13,TGTGCCAGTACCCCGGGACCACCCTACGAGCAGTACTTC,CASTPGPPYEQYF
.,TRBJ2-1,.,TRBV9,16,TGTGCCAGCAGCGTAGGGGCTAGCAGTTCCTACAATGAGCAGTTCTTC,CASSVGASSSYNEQFF
.,TRBJ1-5,.,TRBV27,15,TGTGCCAGCAGTTTAGGGCGGGGTAGCAATCAGCCCCAGCATTTT,CASSLGRGSNQPQHF
.,TRBJ2-7,.,TRBV19,14,TGTGCCAGTAGTATAGCGGACACGTCCTACGAGCAGTACTTC,CASSIADTSYEQYF
TRBD1,TRBJ1-5,.,TRBV7-9,14,TGTGCCAGCAGCTTTGACAGGGACAATCAGCCCCAGCATTTT,CASSFDRDNQPQHF
.,TRBJ1-2,.,TRBV2,12,TGTGCCAGCAGTCCCGGGTTGGGTGGCTACACCTTC,CASSPGLGGYTF
.,TRBJ1-6,.,TRBV2,12,TGTGCCAGCAGCCGAGGGGACTCACCCCTCCACTTT,CASSRGDSPLHF
.,TRBJ2-2,.,TRBV7-6,12,TGTGCCAGCAGCTTAGTCACCGGGGAGCTGTTTTTT,CASSLVTGELFF
TRBD2,TRBJ2-7,.,TRBV18,15,TGTGCCAGCTCAATTCCGGGACTAGCCTCCTACGAGCAGTACTTC,CASSIPGLASYEQYF
.,TRBJ1-6,.,TRBV27,18,TGTGCCAGCAGCTTACTGAAGTCCAAGAGCTCCTATAATTCACCCCTCCACTTT,CASSLLKSKSSYNSPLHF
.,TRBJ2-3,.,TRBV10-3,14,TGTGCCATCAGTGATCCCAGGGATGCGGATACGCAGTATTTT,CAISDPRDADTQYF
.,TRBJ1-4,.,TRBV15,12,TGTGCCACCAGCAGGGGGAATGAAAAACTGTTTTTT,CATSRGNEKLFF
.,TRBJ1-2,.,TRBV28,14,TGTGCCAGCAGTTCCGGCAGGGGAGTCGGCGGCTACACCTTC,CASSSGRGVGGYTF
.,TRBJ2-7,.,TRBV6-1,12,TGTGCCAGCAGTGAAGGTCCCTACGAGCAGTACTTC,CASSEGPYEQYF
.,TRBJ2-5,.,TRBV6-6,14,TGTGCCAGCAGTTACTCGACAGCCACAGAGACCCAGTACTTC,CASSYSTATETQYF
.,TRBJ1-6,.,TRBV6-1,16,TGTGCCAGCAGTGAAGTCTTGGGCAGGGCGGACTCACCCCTCCACTTT,CASSEVLGRADSPLHF